These T cell receptor beta chains were read from a single sample in a study of Ad26.COV2.S vaccination and SARS-CoV-2 variants. Assay: immunoSEQ multiplex PCR; the TCRdb copy retains only in-frame clones and omits some. The top ten hold 10% to 15% of the sample, which has around 450,000 clones, more than 80% seen once. This specimen was peripheral blood, taken in a trial of Ad26.COV2.S vaccine versus placebo. Source of these receptors: a person aged 18-65 years who received the Ad26.COV2.S COVID-19 vaccine or a placebo. CDR3s include the opening cysteine and the closing phenylalanine or tryptophan. The D gene is left open where the match is weak. The size of a clone is reported for some rows only, either as once, few or many, or as a class for expanded clones.

v_call	clone_size	j_call	d_call	cdr3_aa	cdr3_nt
TRBV19	NA	TRBJ2-1	NA	CASSLKGHNEQFF	TGTGCCAGCTCCTTAAAAGGCCACAATGAGCAGTTCTTC
TRBV9	few	TRBJ2-1	NA	CASSVATGNEQFF	TGTGCCAGCAGCGTAGCTACCGGCAATGAGCAGTTCTTC
TRBV27	NA	TRBJ2-3	NA	CASSLSVRVGADTQYF	TGTGCCAGCAGTTTATCGGTCAGGGTTGGCGCAGATACGCAGTATTTT
TRBV11-3	NA	TRBJ2-3	NA	CASSLGLRDTDTQYF	TGTGCCAGCAGCTTAGGTCTGCGGGACACAGATACGCAGTATTTT
TRBV7-2	NA	TRBJ1-5	NA	CASSFSLLDGNQPQHF	TGTGCCAGCAGCTTTAGTCTTTTAGATGGCAATCAGCCCCAGCATTTT
TRBV7-9	NA	TRBJ1-2	NA	CASSLGALGAGNGYTF	TGTGCCAGCAGCTTAGGTGCTTTGGGGGCTGGGAATGGCTACACCTTC
TRBV12-3/TRBV12-4	NA	TRBJ2-3	NA	CASSRPSDTQYF	TGTGCCAGCAGTAGACCCTCGGATACGCAGTATTTT
TRBV27	few	TRBJ2-1	TRBD2	CASRGGDHNEQFF	TGTGCCAGCAGGGGGGGGGACCACAATGAGCAGTTCTTC
TRBV5-1	NA	TRBJ1-2	NA	CASSLGGNYGYTF	TGCGCCAGCAGCTTGGGAGGGAACTATGGCTACACCTTC
TRBV20-1	NA	TRBJ1-2	NA	CSAGYGYTF	TGCAGTGCTGGATATGGCTACACCTTC
TRBV6-5	NA	TRBJ2-1	NA	CASSQRDIAYNEQFF	TGTGCCAGCAGTCAACGGGACATCGCCTACAATGAGCAGTTCTTC
TRBV28	NA	TRBJ2-5	TRBD1	CASSLAAMTGEETQYF	TGTGCCAGCAGTTTAGCGGCCATGACAGGGGAAGAGACCCAGTACTTC
TRBV29-1	NA	TRBJ2-7	TRBD2	CSALAGDLGQYF	TGCAGCGCACTAGCGGGAGATTTAGGGCAGTACTTC
TRBV28	NA	TRBJ2-2	NA	CASSFPRDGGELFF	TGTGCCAGCAGTTTCCCTAGGGATGGCGGGGAGCTGTTTTTT
TRBV7-2	once	TRBJ2-5	NA	CASSLGGGNGQETQYF	TGTGCCAGCAGCTTAGGTGGGGGGAATGGGCAAGAGACCCAGTACTTC
TRBV4-3	NA	TRBJ2-3	NA	CASSQDAGDTQYF	TGCGCCAGCAGCCAAGACGCCGGAGATACGCAGTATTTT
TRBV5-4	NA	TRBJ1-6	NA	CASSPGGNSPLHF	TGTGCCAGCAGCCCTGGGGGGAATTCACCCCTCCACTTT
TRBV27	NA	TRBJ2-7	NA	CASRRLGEDEQYF	TGTGCCAGCAGGCGGCTAGGGGAGGACGAGCAGTACTTC
TRBV6-1	NA	TRBJ1-5	TRBD1	CASSEGQGNQPQHF	TGTGCCAGCAGTGAGGGACAGGGAAATCAGCCCCAGCATTTT
TRBV5-5	NA	TRBJ2-1	NA	CASSPMTMGEQFF	TGTGCCAGCAGCCCAATGACTATGGGTGAGCAGTTCTTC
TRBV2	NA	TRBJ2-1	TRBD2	CASKYSGSGTYNEQFF	TGTGCCAGCAAGTATAGCGGGAGTGGAACCTACAATGAGCAGTTCTTC
TRBV6-5	NA	TRBJ1-6	TRBD1	CASNPDRASPLHF	TGTGCCAGCAACCCGGACAGGGCCTCACCCCTCCACTTT
TRBV7-9	NA	TRBJ2-7	NA	CASSSPPGEQYF	TGTGCCAGCAGCTCCCCCCCCGGCGAGCAGTACTTC
TRBV18	NA	TRBJ1-6	NA	CASSPGSEAPLHF	TGTGCCAGCTCACCAGGATCGGAAGCACCCCTCCACTTT
TRBV29-1	NA	TRBJ2-7	NA	CSVGQRRDYEQYF	TGCAGCGTTGGTCAACGGCGGGACTACGAGCAGTACTTC
TRBV5-1	NA	TRBJ2-3	TRBD2	CASSLPTSAGEDTQYF	TGCGCCAGCAGCCTCCCAACTAGCGCCGGGGAGGATACGCAGTATTTT
TRBV19	NA	TRBJ2-7	NA	CASSMMGGEQYF	TGTGCCAGTAGTATGATGGGGGGCGAGCAGTACTTC
TRBV7-9	NA	TRBJ1-1	NA	CASSLDGGRGNTEAFF	TGTGCCAGCAGCTTAGACGGGGGGAGAGGGAACACTGAAGCTTTCTTT
TRBV6-5	NA	TRBJ1-1	NA	CASSDGTVNTEAFF	TGTGCCAGCAGCGACGGGACTGTGAACACTGAAGCTTTCTTT
TRBV5-5	NA	TRBJ1-1	NA	CASSLAQGRTEAFF	TGTGCCAGCAGCTTGGCTCAGGGAAGGACTGAAGCTTTCTTT
TRBV6-5	NA	TRBJ2-2	NA	CASTKRALTGELFF	TGTGCCAGCACCAAGAGGGCATTGACCGGGGAGCTGTTTTTT
TRBV5-1	NA	TRBJ2-1	TRBD2	CASSLSVAGGYNEQFF	TGCGCCAGCAGCTTGAGTGTAGCGGGAGGCTACAATGAGCAGTTCTTC
TRBV7-9	NA	TRBJ2-1	TRBD2	CASSRAGTSGMYNEQFF	TGTGCCAGCAGTAGAGCTGGGACTAGCGGGATGTACAATGAGCAGTTCTTC
TRBV19	once	TRBJ2-1	TRBD2	CASSIMGTSGRTYNEQFF	TGTGCCAGTAGTATAATGGGGACTAGCGGGAGAACCTACAATGAGCAGTTCTTC
TRBV27	NA	TRBJ1-1	NA	CASSWDTNTEAFF	TGTGCCAGCAGTTGGGACACCAACACTGAAGCTTTCTTT
TRBV27	NA	TRBJ1-6	NA	CASREGNSPLHF	TGTGCCAGCCGCGAGGGAAATTCACCCCTCCACTTT
TRBV29-1	NA	TRBJ2-1	NA	CSVGDPSSYNEQFF	TGCAGCGTGGGGGACCCAAGCTCCTACAATGAGCAGTTCTTC
TRBV7-9	once	TRBJ2-1	NA	CASSLDGDASRSSYNEQFF	TGTGCCAGCAGCTTAGACGGGGACGCATCCCGGAGCTCCTACAATGAGCAGTTCTTC
TRBV10-1	NA	TRBJ2-5	NA	CASSEGGAGTQETQYF	TGCGCCAGCAGTGAAGGGGGGGCAGGAACCCAAGAGACCCAGTACTTC
TRBV13	NA	TRBJ2-5	TRBD2	CASSSEREAVQETQYF	TGTGCCAGCAGCTCGGAGCGGGAGGCAGTCCAAGAGACCCAGTACTTC
TRBV5-5	NA	TRBJ1-1	TRBD1	CASSLQGGSTEAFF	TGTGCCAGCAGCTTACAGGGGGGAAGTACTGAAGCTTTCTTT
TRBV21-1	few	TRBJ2-7	NA	CASSKSQGRVGDRYEQYF	TGTGCCAGCAGCAAAAGCCAAGGTAGGGTCGGTGATAGGTACGAGCAGTACTTC
TRBV11-2	NA	TRBJ2-7	TRBD1	CASSTYDRGDSYEQYF	TGTGCCAGCAGCACCTACGACAGGGGCGATTCCTACGAGCAGTACTTC
TRBV7-8	NA	TRBJ2-2	NA	CASSARLDTGELFF	TGTGCCAGCAGCGCCCGATTGGACACCGGGGAGCTGTTTTTT
TRBV12-5	NA	TRBJ1-2	NA	CASGLVSPPGGYTF	TGTGCTAGTGGTTTGGTAAGTCCACCCGGGGGCTACACCTTC
TRBV30	NA	TRBJ1-4	NA	CAWSVQGNEKLFF	TGTGCCTGGAGTGTCCAGGGGAATGAAAAACTGTTTTTT
TRBV5-1	NA	TRBJ2-3	NA	CASSTSRSADTQYF	TGCGCCAGCAGCACGTCGAGGAGTGCAGATACGCAGTATTTT
TRBV11-2	NA	TRBJ2-3	TRBD2	CASSHQIAGEDTQYF	TGTGCCAGCAGCCATCAAATAGCGGGAGAAGATACGCAGTATTTT
TRBV11-3	NA	TRBJ2-2	TRBD2	CASSETSANTGELFF	TGTGCCAGCAGCGAGACTAGCGCGAACACCGGGGAGCTGTTTTTT
TRBV4-3	NA	TRBJ2-6	TRBD1	CASSQDDRGLSGANVLTF	TGCGCCAGCAGCCAAGACGACAGGGGGCTCTCTGGGGCCAACGTCCTGACTTTC
TRBV7-9	few	TRBJ1-5	TRBD1	CASSEQGAGNQPQHF	TGTGCCAGCAGCGAACAGGGGGCGGGCAATCAGCCCCAGCATTTT
TRBV7-2	few	TRBJ2-2	TRBD1	CASSLGGAGYTGELFF	TGTGCCAGCAGTTTAGGGGGCGCTGGGTACACCGGGGAGCTGTTTTTT
TRBV3-1/TRBV3-2	NA	TRBJ1-4	NA	CASSQWGQRFEKLFF	TGTGCCAGCAGCCAATGGGGGCAGAGATTTGAAAAACTGTTTTTT
TRBV3-1/TRBV3-2	NA	TRBJ1-3	NA	CASSQVRQGNTIYF	TGTGCCAGCAGCCAAGTTCGTCAGGGGAACACCATATATTTT
TRBV4-1	NA	TRBJ1-3	NA	CASSQVVGNTIYF	TGCGCCAGCAGCCAAGTGGTTGGAAACACCATATATTTT
TRBV14	NA	TRBJ2-2	NA	CASSQDRGIGELFF	TGTGCCAGCAGCCAAGATAGGGGGATCGGGGAGCTGTTTTTT
TRBV6-1	NA	TRBJ2-2	NA	CASSTSAGGPGELFF	TGTGCCAGCAGTACCTCGGCAGGGGGGCCCGGGGAGCTGTTTTTT
TRBV30	NA	TRBJ1-1	NA	CAWSGTEAFF	TGTGCCTGGAGTGGCACTGAAGCTTTCTTT
TRBV1	NA	TRBJ2-5	NA	CTSRLPLAGVAETQYF	TGCACCAGCAGGCTTCCCCTAGCGGGAGTGGCGGAGACCCAGTACTTC